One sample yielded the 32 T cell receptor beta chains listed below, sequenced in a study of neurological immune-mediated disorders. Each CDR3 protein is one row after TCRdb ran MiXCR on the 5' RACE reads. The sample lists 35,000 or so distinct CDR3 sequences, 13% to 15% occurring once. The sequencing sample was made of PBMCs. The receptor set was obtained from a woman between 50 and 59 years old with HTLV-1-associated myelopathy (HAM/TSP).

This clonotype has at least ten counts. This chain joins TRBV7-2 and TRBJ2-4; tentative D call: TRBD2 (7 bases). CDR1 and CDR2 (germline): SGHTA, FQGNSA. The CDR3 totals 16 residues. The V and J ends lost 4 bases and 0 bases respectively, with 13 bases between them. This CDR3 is CASSSRGGLAKNIQYF. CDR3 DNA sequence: TGTGCCAGCAGCTCAAGGGGGGGTCTAGCCAAAAACATTCAGTACTTC.

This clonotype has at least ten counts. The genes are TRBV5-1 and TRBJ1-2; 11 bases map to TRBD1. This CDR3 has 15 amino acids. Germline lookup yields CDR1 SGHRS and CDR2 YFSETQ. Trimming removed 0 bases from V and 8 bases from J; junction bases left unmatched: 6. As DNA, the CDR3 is TGCGCCAGCAGCTTGGCTGGGACAGGGGGAGAGGGCTACACCTTC. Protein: CASSLAGTGGEGYTF.

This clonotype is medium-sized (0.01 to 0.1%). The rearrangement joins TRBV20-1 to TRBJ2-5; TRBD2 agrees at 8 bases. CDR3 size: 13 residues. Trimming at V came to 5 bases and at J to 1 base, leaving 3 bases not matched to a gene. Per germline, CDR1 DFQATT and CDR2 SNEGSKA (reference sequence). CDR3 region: CSAGTSGQETQYF. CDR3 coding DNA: TGCAGTGCTGGTACTAGCGGCCAAGAGACCCAGTACTTC.

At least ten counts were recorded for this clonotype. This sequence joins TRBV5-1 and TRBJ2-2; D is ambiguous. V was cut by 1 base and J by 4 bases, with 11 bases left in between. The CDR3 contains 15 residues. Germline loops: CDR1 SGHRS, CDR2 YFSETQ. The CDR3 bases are TGCGCCAGCAGCTTGTCTACTCATTCCACCGGGGAGCTGTTTTTT. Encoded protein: CASSLSTHSTGELFF.

DNA of the CDR3: TGCGCCAGCAGCAGAATGTCCGGGGTCCAACGGGCGGAGCAGTTCTTC. It specifies CASSRMSGVQRAEQFF. The chain uses TRBV5-1 and TRBJ2-1; TRBD2 is a possible D gene (5 bases). Germline CDR1 SGHRS, CDR2 YFSETQ. The V gene lost 4 bases and the J gene lost 10 bases, with 24 bases spanning the gap. This CDR3 has 16 residues.

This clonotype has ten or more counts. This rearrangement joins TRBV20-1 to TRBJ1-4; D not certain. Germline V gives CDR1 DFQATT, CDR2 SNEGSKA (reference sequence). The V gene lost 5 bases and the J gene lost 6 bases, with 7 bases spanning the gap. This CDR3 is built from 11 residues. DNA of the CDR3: TGCAGTGCTCCGTCCTATGAAAAACTGTTTTTT. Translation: CSAPSYEKLFF.

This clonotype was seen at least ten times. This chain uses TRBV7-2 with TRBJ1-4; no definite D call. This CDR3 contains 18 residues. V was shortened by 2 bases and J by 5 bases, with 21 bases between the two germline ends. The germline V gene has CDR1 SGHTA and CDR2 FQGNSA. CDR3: CASSLRRGLASINEKLFF. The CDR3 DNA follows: TGTGCCAGCAGCTTAAGAAGAGGGTTGGCGTCGATAAATGAAAAACTGTTTTTT.

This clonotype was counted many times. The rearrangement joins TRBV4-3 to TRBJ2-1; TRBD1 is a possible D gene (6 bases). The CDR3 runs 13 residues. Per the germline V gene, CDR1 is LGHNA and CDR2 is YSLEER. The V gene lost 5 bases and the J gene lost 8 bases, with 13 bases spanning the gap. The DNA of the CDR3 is TGCGCCAGCAGCGAGCCTCCAGGGGATGAGCAGTTCTTC. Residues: CASSEPPGDEQFF.

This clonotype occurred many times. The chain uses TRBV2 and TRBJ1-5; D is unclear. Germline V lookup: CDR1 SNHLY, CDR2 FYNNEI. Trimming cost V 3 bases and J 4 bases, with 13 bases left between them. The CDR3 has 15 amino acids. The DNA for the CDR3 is TGTGCCAGCAGTGACTTGGGAATTCCGAATCAGCCCCAGCATTTT. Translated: CASSDLGIPNQPQHF.

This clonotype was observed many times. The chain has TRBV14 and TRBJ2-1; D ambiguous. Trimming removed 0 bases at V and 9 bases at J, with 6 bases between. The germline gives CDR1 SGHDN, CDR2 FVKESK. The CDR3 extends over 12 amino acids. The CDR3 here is CASSQEWGEQFF. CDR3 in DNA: TGTGCCAGCAGCCAAGAATGGGGTGAGCAGTTCTTC.

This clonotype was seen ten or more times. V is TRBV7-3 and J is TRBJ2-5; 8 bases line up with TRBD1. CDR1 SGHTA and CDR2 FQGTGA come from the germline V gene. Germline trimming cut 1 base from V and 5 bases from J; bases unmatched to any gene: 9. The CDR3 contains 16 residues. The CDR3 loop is CASSLRGDRSGETQYF. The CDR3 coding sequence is TGTGCCAGCAGCTTAAGAGGGGACAGGTCGGGCGAGACCCAGTACTTC. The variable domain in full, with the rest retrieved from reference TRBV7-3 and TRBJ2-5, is GAGVSQTPSNKVTEKGKYVELRCDPISGHTALYWYRQSLGQGPEFLIYFQGTGAADDSGLPNDRFFAVRPEGSVSTLKIQRTERGDSAVYLCASSLRGDRSGETQYFGPGTRLLVL.

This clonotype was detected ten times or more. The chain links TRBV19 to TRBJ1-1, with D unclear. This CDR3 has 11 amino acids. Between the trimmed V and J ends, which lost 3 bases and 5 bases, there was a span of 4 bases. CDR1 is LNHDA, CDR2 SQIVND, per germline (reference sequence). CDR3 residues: CASSMGTEAFF. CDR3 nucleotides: TGTGCCAGTAGTATGGGGACTGAAGCTTTCTTT.

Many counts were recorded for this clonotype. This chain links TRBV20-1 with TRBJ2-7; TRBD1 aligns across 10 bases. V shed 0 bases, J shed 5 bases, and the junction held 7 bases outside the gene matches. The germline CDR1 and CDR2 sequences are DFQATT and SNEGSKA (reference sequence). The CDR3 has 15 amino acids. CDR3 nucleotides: TGCAGTGCTAGAGATGGGGGACAGGGGCTTGACGAGCAGTACTTC. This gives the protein CSARDGGQGLDEQYF.

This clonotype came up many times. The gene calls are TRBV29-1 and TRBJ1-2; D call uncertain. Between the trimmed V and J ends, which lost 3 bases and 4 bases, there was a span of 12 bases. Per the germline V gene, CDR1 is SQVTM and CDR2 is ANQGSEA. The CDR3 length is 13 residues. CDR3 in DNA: TGCAGCGTTGATCAAGCACGGAGCTATGGCTACACCTTC. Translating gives CSVDQARSYGYTF.

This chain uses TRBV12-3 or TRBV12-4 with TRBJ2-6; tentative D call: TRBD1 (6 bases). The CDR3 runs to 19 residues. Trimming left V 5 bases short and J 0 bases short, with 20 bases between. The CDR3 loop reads CASSPARTASNSGANVLTF. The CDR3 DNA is TGTGCCAGCAGTCCCGCTAGGACAGCCTCCAACTCTGGGGCCAACGTCCTGACTTTC.

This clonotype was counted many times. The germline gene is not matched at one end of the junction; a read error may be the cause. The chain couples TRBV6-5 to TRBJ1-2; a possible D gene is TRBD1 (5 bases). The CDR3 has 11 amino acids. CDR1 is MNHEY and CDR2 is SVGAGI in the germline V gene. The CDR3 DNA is TGTGCCAGCAGTTACCTCACGACAGCTTACTTC. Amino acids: CASSYLTTAYF.

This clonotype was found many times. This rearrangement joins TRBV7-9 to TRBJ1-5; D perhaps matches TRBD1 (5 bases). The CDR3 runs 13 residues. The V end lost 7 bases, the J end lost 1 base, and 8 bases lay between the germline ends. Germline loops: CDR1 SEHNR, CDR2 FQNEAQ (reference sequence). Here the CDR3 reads CASTGGSNQPQHF. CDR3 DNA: TGTGCCAGCACCGGGGGAAGCAATCAGCCCCAGCATTTT.

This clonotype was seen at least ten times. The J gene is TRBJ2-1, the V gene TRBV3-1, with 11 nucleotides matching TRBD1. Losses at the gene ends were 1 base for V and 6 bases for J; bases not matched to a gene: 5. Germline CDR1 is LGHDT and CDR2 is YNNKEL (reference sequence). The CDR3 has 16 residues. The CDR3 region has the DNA TGTGCCAGCAGCCAAGTTACTGGGACAGGGGGCAATGAGCAGTTCTTC. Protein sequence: CASSQVTGTGGNEQFF.

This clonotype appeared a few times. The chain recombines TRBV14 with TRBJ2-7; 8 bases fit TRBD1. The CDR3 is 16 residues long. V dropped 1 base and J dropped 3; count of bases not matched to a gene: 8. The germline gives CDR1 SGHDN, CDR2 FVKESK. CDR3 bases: TGTGCCAGCAGCCAAGGAGGCAGGGGGCAGTTCTACGAGCAGTACGTC. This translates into CASSQGGRGQFYEQYV.

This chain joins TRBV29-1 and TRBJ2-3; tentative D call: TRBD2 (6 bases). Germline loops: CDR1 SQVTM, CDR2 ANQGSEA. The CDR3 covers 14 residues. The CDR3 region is CSVAWWGDTDTQYF. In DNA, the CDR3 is TGCAGTGTCGCCTGGTGGGGGGACACAGATACGCAGTATTTT.

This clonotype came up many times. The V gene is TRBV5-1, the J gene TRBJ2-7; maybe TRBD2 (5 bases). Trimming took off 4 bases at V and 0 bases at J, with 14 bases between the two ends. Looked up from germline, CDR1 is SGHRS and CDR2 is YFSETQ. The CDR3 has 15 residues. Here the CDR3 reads CASSPEADSSYEQYV. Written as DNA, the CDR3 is TGCGCCAGCAGCCCGGAGGCCGATAGCTCCTACGAGCAGTACGTC.

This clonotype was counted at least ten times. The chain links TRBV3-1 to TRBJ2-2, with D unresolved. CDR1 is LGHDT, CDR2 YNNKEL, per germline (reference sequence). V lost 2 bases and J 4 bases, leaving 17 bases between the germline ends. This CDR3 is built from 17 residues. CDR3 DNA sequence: TGTGCCAGCAGCCAAAATTGGGCCTATTGGAGCACCGGGGAGCTGTTTTTT. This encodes CASSQNWAYWSTGELFF.

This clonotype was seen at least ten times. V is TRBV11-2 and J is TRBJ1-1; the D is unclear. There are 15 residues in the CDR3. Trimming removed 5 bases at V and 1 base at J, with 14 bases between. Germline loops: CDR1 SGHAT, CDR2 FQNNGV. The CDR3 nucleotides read TGTGCCAGCAGCCTCGAGATCTTAGGGAACACTGAAGCTTTCTTT. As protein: CASSLEILGNTEAFF.

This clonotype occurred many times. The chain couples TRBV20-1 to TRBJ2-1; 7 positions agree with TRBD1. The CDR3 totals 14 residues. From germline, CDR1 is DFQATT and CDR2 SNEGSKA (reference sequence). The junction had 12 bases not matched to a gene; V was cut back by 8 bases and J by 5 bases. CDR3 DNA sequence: TGCAGTCGACCAGGGGGTCCCCCCCACAATGAGCAGTTCTTC. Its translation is CSRPGGPPHNEQFF.

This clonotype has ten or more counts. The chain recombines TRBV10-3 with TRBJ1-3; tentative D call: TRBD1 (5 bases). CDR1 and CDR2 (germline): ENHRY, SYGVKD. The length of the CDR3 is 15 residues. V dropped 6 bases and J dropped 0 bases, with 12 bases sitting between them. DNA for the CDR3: TGTGCCATCAGGGAGGACAATGCCTCTGGAAACACCATATATTTT. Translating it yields CAIREDNASGNTIYF.

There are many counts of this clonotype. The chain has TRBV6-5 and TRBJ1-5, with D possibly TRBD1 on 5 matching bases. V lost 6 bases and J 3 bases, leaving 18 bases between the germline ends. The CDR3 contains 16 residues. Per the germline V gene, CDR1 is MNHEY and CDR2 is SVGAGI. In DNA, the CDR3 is TGTGCCAGCAGCCCTGGAAGAGGGGATAACAATCAGCCCCAGCATTTT. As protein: CASSPGRGDNNQPQHF.

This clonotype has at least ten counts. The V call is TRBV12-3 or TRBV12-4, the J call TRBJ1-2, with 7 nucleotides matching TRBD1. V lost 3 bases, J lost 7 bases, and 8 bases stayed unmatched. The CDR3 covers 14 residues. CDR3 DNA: TGTGCCAGCAGTTTCACAGGGGAAGTGCGTGGCTACACCTTC. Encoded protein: CASSFTGEVRGYTF.

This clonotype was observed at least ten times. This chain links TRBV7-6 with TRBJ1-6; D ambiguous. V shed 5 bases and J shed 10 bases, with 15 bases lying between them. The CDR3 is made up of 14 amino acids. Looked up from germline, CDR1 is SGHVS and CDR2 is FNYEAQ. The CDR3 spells CASSPNLSWSPLHF. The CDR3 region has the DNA TGTGCCAGCAGCCCAAACCTGTCCTGGTCACCCCTCCACTTT.

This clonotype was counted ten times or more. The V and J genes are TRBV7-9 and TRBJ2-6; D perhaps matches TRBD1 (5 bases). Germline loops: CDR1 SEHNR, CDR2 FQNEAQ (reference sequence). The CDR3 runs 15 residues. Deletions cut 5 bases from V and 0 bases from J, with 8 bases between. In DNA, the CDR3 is TGTGCCAGCAGCGGTGACAGCTCTGGGGCCAACGTCCTGACTTTC. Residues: CASSGDSSGANVLTF.

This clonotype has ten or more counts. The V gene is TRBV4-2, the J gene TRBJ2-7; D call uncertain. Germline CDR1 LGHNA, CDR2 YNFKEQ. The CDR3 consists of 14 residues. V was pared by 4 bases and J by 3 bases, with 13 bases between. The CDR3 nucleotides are TGTGCCAGCAGCCTTGACGGATCAAGCTACGAGCAGTACTTC. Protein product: CASSLDGSSYEQYF.

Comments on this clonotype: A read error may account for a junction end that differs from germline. This chain's CDR3 is CASSSSGGYGNTIYF. CDR3 nucleotides: TGTGCCAGTAGTTCCTCAGGGGGCTATGGAAACACCATATATTTT. The rearrangement uses TRBV12-3 or TRBV12-4 and TRBJ1-3, with TRBD1 identical over 8 bases. There are 15 residues in the CDR3.

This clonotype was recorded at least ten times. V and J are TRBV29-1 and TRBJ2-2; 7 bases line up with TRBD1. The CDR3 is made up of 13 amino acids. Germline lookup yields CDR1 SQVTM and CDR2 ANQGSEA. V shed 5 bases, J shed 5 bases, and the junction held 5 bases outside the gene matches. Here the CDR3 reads CSVFPTGTGELFF. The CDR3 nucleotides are TGCAGCGTTTTCCCGACAGGGACCGGGGAGCTGTTTTTT.